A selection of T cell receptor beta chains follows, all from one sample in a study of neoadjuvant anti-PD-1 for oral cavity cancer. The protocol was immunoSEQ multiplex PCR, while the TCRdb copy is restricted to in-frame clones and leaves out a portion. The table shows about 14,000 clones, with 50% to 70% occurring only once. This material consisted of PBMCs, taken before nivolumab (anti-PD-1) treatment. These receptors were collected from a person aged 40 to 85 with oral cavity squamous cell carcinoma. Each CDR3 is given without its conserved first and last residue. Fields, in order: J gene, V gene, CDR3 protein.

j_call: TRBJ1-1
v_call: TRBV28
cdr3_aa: ASSLPSGTGNTEAF

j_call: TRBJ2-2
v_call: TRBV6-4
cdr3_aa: ASSGPGDPGELF

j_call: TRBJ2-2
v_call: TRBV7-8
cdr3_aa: ASSPRQGRNTGELF

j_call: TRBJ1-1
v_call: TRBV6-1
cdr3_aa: ASGRMGTEAF

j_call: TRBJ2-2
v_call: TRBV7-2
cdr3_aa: ASSLGTGTGELF

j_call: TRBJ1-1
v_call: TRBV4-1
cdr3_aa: ASSQDRGLDTEAF

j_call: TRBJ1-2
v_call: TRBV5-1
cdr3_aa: ASSLRSGVNGYT

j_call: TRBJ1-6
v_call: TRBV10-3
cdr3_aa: AIARDRVSSYNSPLH

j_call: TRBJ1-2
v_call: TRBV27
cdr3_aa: ASSPRGQGTYGYT

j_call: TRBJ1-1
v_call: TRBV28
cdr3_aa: ASSSKGFEAF

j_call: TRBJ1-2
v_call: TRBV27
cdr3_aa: ASSPTGGVYGYT

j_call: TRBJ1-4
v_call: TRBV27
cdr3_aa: ASSLRPNEKLF

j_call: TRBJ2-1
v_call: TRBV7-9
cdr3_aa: ASSQGTKRVHNEQF

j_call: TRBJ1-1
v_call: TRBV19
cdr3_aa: ASTEAGTGFGAF

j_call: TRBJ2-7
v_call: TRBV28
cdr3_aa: ASSRAVTRAYEQY

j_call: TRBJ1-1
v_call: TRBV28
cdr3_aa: ASTLATAWTEAF

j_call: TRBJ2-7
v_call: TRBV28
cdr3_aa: ASSTTSGSRYEQY

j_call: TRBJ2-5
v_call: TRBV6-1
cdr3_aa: ASRLAETQY

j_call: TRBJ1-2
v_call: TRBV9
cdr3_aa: ASSVTSAHGYT

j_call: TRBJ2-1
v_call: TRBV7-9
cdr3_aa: ASSLGQGRYNEQF

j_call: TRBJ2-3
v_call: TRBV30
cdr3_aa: AWNAGQGRDTQY

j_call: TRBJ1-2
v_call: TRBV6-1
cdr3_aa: ASSGLTGGRGYT

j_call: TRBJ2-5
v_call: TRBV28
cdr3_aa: ASSLKWTWTGGRETQY

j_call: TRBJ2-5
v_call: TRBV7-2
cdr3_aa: ASSLVRLETQY

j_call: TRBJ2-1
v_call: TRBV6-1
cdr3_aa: ASNRQGFNEQF

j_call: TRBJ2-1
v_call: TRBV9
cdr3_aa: ASSSKSGTGSNEQF

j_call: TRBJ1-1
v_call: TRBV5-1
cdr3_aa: ASSDRHKHTEAF

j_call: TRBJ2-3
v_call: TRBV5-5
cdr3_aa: ASRDLLRGTDTQY

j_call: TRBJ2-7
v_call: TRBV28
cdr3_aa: ASSPGTGVNEQY

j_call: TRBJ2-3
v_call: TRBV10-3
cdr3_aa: AISESRTSTDTQY

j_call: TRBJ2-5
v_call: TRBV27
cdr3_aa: ASTSFGSLGFGTQY

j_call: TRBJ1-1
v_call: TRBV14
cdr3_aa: ASSQHVGTTEAF

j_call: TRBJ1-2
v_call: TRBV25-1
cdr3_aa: ASSRDFSRGYT

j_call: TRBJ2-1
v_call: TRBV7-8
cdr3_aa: ASSLGTDNEQF

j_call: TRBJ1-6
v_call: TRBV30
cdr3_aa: AWEAPSSPLH

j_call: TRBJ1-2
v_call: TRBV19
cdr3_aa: ASSIGEGRKYGYT

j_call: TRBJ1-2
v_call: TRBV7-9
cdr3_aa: ASSQIGAASYT

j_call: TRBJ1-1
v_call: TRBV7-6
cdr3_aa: ASSAPRTGDTEAF

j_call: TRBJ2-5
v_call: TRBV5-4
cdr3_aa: ASSPTGGETQY

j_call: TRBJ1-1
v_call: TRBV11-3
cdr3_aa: ASSFTPNTEAF

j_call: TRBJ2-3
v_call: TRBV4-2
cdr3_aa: ASSQDSRGAGDTQY

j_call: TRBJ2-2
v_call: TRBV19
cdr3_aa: ASRWGSEGLTGELF

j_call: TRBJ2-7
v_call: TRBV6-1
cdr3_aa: ASTRTSDYEQY

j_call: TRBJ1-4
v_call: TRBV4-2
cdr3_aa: ASSQEEGQGEKLF

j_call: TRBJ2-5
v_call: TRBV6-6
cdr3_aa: ASSYGQGETQY

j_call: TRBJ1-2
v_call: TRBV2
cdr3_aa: ATGEWNGYT

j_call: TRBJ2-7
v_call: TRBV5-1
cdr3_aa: ASSFGQGNNYYEQY

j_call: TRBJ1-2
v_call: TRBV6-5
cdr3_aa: ASSYGLWGYGYT

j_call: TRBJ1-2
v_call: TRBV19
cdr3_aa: ASSKTGDAGYT

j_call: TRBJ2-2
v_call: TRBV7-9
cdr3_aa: ASSSLGAGELF

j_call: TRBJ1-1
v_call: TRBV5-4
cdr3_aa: ASSPGTGNMKTEAF